This T cell receptor beta chain was identified in a study of blood T cell repertoires in COVID-19. This clone was observed a few times. The V gene's germline CDR1 is MDHEN and CDR2 SYDVKM. The V gene lost 3 bases and the J gene lost 6 bases, with 21 bases spanning the gap. The CDR3 sequence is 17 residues long. The assay was immunoSEQ multiplex PCR, and TCRdb's table has in-frame clones only and misses some. This table holds 120,000 or so clones, 55% to 70% found once. V usage is TRBV28 and J usage is TRBJ1-5; possibly TRBD1 for D (5 bases). Sequenced input: peripheral blood. This sequence originates from a woman between 65 and 79 years old with acute or convalescent COVID-19. The CDR3 is CASSFGPRLRARQPQHF. DNA of the CDR3: TGTGCCAGCAGTTTCGGCCCGCGGCTCAGGGCCCGTCAGCCCCAGCATTTT.